A single sample gave rise to the 30 T cell receptor beta chains below, sequenced in a study of CD4 T cells in relation to SARS-CoV-2 and coronaviruses. Some clones are missing from TCRdb's copy, which holds only in-frame ones; the method was immunoSEQ multiplex PCR. The data hold approximately 11,000 clones, with around 87% observed a single time. The source material was naive CD4+ T cells from PBMCs. As for subset: naive CD4+ T cells isolated by negative enrichment. The receptors derive from an adult with COVID-19.

The chain links TRBV6-5 to TRBJ2-7, with D perhaps assigned TRBD1 or TRBD2 (5 bases each). The germline CDR1 and CDR2 sequences are MNHEY and SVGAGI. The CDR3 has 11 amino acids. Trimming pared 6 bases from V and 5 bases from J, leaving 8 bases between. In DNA, the CDR3 is TGTGCCAGCAGGAGGGGCCACGAGCAGTACTTC. Protein product: CASRRGHEQYF.

The chain has TRBV11-2 and TRBJ1-1, with D tentatively TRBD1 (5 bases). CDR3 length: 15 amino acids. The V end was cut by 4 bases, the J end by 1 base, with 13 bases between. Per germline, CDR1 SGHAT and CDR2 FQNNGV. The CDR3 is CASSSAGTENTEAFF. The CDR3 nucleotides read TGTGCCAGCAGCTCCGCCGGGACCGAGAACACTGAAGCTTTCTTT.

The chain combines TRBV7-2 with TRBJ1-5; D is unresolved. Per the germline V gene, CDR1 is SGHTA and CDR2 is FQGNSA. Trimming took off 1 base at V and 3 bases at J, with 13 bases between the two ends. The CDR3 extends over 16 amino acids. The CDR3 reads CASSLDAGRFNQPQHF. Here the CDR3 DNA reads TGTGCCAGCAGCTTAGATGCGGGCAGGTTCAATCAGCCCCAGCATTTT.

This clone was counted between two and nine times. The chain has TRBV29-1 and TRBJ1-2; D gene ambiguous. The CDR3 totals 9 residues. Trimming pared 2 bases from V and 8 bases from J, leaving 3 bases between. CDR1 and CDR2 from the germline V gene are SQVTM and ANQGSEA. The CDR3 DNA reads as TGCAGCGTTGAATCCGGCTACACCTTC. Protein sequence: CSVESGYTF.

V gene TRBV6-4 combines with J gene TRBJ2-2; 9 nucleotides match TRBD1. This CDR3 comprises 15 residues. Germline CDR1 and CDR2: MRHNA and SNTAGT. Trimming cost V 3 bases and J 5 bases; bases outside gene matches: 4. The CDR3, as DNA: TGTGCCAGCAGTGAAACAGGGGGCGATACCGGGGAGCTGTTTTTT. Its translation is CASSETGGDTGELFF.

Remarks on this clone: At one of its ends the junction is not consistent with the germline gene, which may arise from a read error. The gene calls are TRBV6-1 and TRBJ1-1; TRBD1 agrees at 8 bases. From germline, CDR1 is MNHNS and CDR2 SASEGT. This CDR3 has 11 amino acids. CDR3 sequence: CASSEGQAIDF. CDR3 nucleotides: TGTGCCAGCAGTGAGGGACAGGCAATAGACTTT.

The CDR3 DNA reads TGTGCCAGCAGTTACGACACTAGACGGGCAGATACGCAGTATTTT. Protein: CASSYDTRRADTQYF. The V gene is TRBV6-5, the J gene TRBJ2-3; tentatively, D is TRBD2 (5 bases). V lost 2 bases and J 4 bases, leaving 13 bases between the germline ends. CDR1 and CDR2 (germline): MNHEY, SVGAGI. This CDR3 spans 15 amino acids.

The V and J genes are TRBV18 and TRBJ2-3, with TRBD2 identical over 8 bases. The CDR3 contains 16 residues. The J segment lost 2 bases and the V segment lost 1 base, leaving 5 bases of the junction unmatched. Germline V gene lookup returns CDR1 KGHSH and CDR2 LQKENI. The CDR3 sequence: CASSPRNSGVTDTQYF. The CDR3 DNA follows: TGTGCCAGCTCACCACGCAATAGCGGGGTCACAGATACGCAGTATTTT. The variable domain in full, with the rest retrieved from reference TRBV18 and TRBJ2-3, is NAGVMQNPRHLVRRRGQEARLRCSPMKGHSHVYWYRQLPEEGLKFMVYLQKENIIDESGMPKERFSAEFPKEGPSILRIQQVVRGDSAAYFCASSPRNSGVTDTQYFGPGTRLTVL.

This chain links TRBV7-2 with TRBJ1-3, with a weak D call TRBD1 (6 bases). Germline V gene lookup returns CDR1 SGHTA and CDR2 FQGNSA. This CDR3 contains 14 residues. V lost 5 bases, J lost 5 bases, and 13 bases lay in between. The CDR3 DNA reads TGTGCCAGCAGCCCCGGCTGGGACAGAAACACCATATATTTT. It encodes CASSPGWDRNTIYF. Together with reference TRBV7-2 and TRBJ1-3, the CDR3 gives the full variable domain: GAGVSQSPSNKVTEKGKDVELRCDPISGHTALYWYRQSLGQGLEFLIYFQGNSAPDKSGLPSDRFSAERTGGSVSTLTIQRTQQEDSAVYLCASSPGWDRNTIYFGEGSWLTVV.

This rearrangement joins TRBV11-3 to TRBJ2-2; TRBD2 agrees at 7 bases. This CDR3 region has 14 residues. V was pared by 4 bases and J by 4 bases, with 3 bases of the junction left unmatched. Per the germline V gene, CDR1 is SGHNT and CDR2 is YENEEA. The CDR3 DNA is TGTGCCAGCAGCTGGGGGGGATTCACCGGGGAGCTGTTTTTT. Translated, it gives CASSWGGFTGELFF. The whole variable domain, remainder taken from reference TRBV11-3 and TRBJ2-2, is EAGVVQSPRYKIIEKKQPVAFWCNPISGHNTLYWYLQNLGQGPELLIRYENEEAVDDSQLPKDRFSAERLKGVDSTLKIQPAELGDSAVYLCASSWGGFTGELFFGEGSRLTVL.

This clone was counted only a few times. This rearrangement joins TRBV28 to TRBJ2-3; D tentatively fits TRBD1 or TRBD2 (5 bases each). The CDR3 extends over 14 amino acids. Germline V gives CDR1 MDHEN, CDR2 SYDVKM. V lost 6 bases and J 3 bases, leaving 13 bases between the germline ends. The CDR3 protein is CASSSTGATDTQYF. Here the CDR3 DNA reads TGTGCCAGCAGCTCTACCGGGGCGACAGATACGCAGTATTTT.

This clone was seen only once. This rearrangement joins TRBV5-1 to TRBJ1-2, with 8 bases lining up with TRBD1. The V gene end was trimmed by 0 bases and the J gene end by 2 bases; junction bases not matched to a gene: 9. This CDR3 spans 17 amino acids. The V gene's germline CDR1 is SGHRS and CDR2 YFSETQ. The CDR3 protein is CASSLERTGNFNYGYTF. In DNA form, the CDR3 reads TGCGCCAGCAGCTTGGAACGGACAGGGAACTTCAACTATGGCTACACCTTC.

This clone was seen only once. The J gene is TRBJ2-7, the V gene TRBV19; D might be TRBD1 or TRBD2, each matching 5 bases. CDR1 and CDR2 (germline): LNHDA, SQIVND (reference sequence). The CDR3 totals 13 residues. The ends were cut back, 10 bases at V and 2 bases at J, with 15 bases in the middle. The CDR3 here is CATPGGGAYEQYF. In DNA form, the CDR3 reads TGTGCCACTCCTGGTGGGGGAGCCTACGAGCAGTACTTC.

The V gene is TRBV13, the J gene TRBJ2-7; D is ambiguous. The V gene's germline CDR1 is PRHDT and CDR2 FYEKMQ (reference sequence). The CDR3 is 14 amino acids. Trimming removed 0 bases at V and 1 base at J, with 7 bases between. CDR3 region: CASSLGQTSYEQYF. The CDR3 nucleotides read TGTGCCAGCAGCTTAGGCCAGACTTCCTACGAGCAGTACTTC.

As DNA, the CDR3 is TGCGCCAGCAGTGATCCCGGGGGGGTTGATTACGAGCAGTACTTC. This encodes CASSDPGGVDYEQYF. This chain links TRBV10-2 with TRBJ2-7, with TRBD2 matching 8 bases. The germline V gene has CDR1 WSHSY and CDR2 SAAADI. The CDR3 is made up of 15 amino acids. Trimming cost V 3 bases and J 4 bases; bases outside gene matches: 8.

The V gene is TRBV14, the J gene TRBJ2-3; 7 bases are a match to TRBD1. The CDR3 has 15 amino acids. The J segment lost 4 bases and the V segment lost 0 bases, leaving 4 bases of the junction unmatched. The germline V gene encodes CDR1 SGHDN and CDR2 FVKESK. The CDR3 DNA reads as TGTGCCAGCAGCCAAGAGCGCCAGGGGGCAGATACGCAGTATTTT. Its translation is CASSQERQGADTQYF.

The chain uses TRBV18 and TRBJ2-1; D is ambiguous. The CDR3 contains 15 residues. Trimming left V 6 bases short and J 4 bases short, with 16 bases between. Germline CDR1 and CDR2: KGHSH and LQKENI. The chain's CDR3 is CASSPPGRNYNEQFF. CDR3 in DNA: TGTGCCAGCTCCCCTCCAGGCAGAAATTACAATGAGCAGTTCTTC.

This chain uses TRBV9 with TRBJ2-7; no clear D gene. Germline CDR1 reads SGDLS; CDR2 reads YYNGEE. The CDR3 extends over 12 amino acids. V lost 6 bases and J lost 6, with 13 bases in between. The CDR3 nucleotides are TGTGCCAGCAACAAAAGGACGCGCGAGCAGTACTTC. It encodes CASNKRTREQYF.

The J gene is TRBJ2-7, the V gene TRBV6-5; TRBD1 aligns across 7 bases. Germline V gene sequence: CDR1 MNHEY, CDR2 SVGAGI. V was pared by 0 bases and J by 7 bases, with 12 bases of the junction left unmatched. This CDR3 comprises 16 residues. CDR3 loop: CASSYSRHRGAEEQYF. CDR3 nucleotide sequence: TGTGCCAGCAGTTACTCAAGGCACAGGGGAGCTGAGGAGCAGTACTTC.

J is TRBJ1-6 and V is TRBV27; 8 nucleotides agree with TRBD1. The junction had 14 bases not matched to a gene; V was cut back by 4 bases and J by 9 bases. The CDR3 contains 17 residues. The germline V gene has CDR1 MNHEY and CDR2 SMNVEV (reference sequence). CDR3 residues: CASSWTGPGPISSPLHF. The CDR3, as DNA: TGTGCCAGCAGTTGGACAGGGCCTGGGCCGATTAGTTCACCCCTCCACTTT.

The chain carries TRBV6-2 or TRBV6-3 and TRBJ1-3; 7 positions match TRBD1. V gave up 2 bases and J gave up 0 bases; unmatched junction bases: 7. The CDR3 loop spans 17 amino acids. Looked up from germline, CDR1 is MNHEY and CDR2 is SVGEGT. CDR3 protein: CASSYALQGNSGNTIYF. CDR3 nucleotides: TGTGCCAGCAGTTACGCGCTACAGGGGAACTCTGGAAACACCATATATTTT.

This chain links TRBV6-1 with TRBJ1-2; D uncertain. Trimming stripped 0 bases from V and 6 bases from J, with 11 bases between. The germline V gene encodes CDR1 MNHNS and CDR2 SASEGT. The CDR3 is 14 residues long. CDR3 amino acids: CASSEALLRDGYTF. CDR3 bases: TGTGCCAGCAGTGAAGCGCTTCTGAGGGATGGCTACACCTTC.

A note on this clone: The germline gene is not matched at one end of the junction; a read error may be the cause. The V gene is TRBV6-5, the J gene TRBJ2-3; D is undetermined. This CDR3 contains 15 residues. Germline V gives CDR1 MNHEY, CDR2 SVGAGI. The CDR3 here is CAGSSSHSRTDTQYF. Here the CDR3 DNA reads TGTGCCGGCAGTTCCTCACACAGCCGCACAGATACGCAGTATTTT.

The V gene is TRBV11-2, the J gene TRBJ2-3; 9 positions agree with TRBD2. The junction had 10 bases not matched to a gene; V was cut back by 1 base and J by 2 bases. Germline V CDR1 and CDR2: SGHAT, FQNNGV. The CDR3 extends over 18 amino acids. The chain's CDR3 is CASSLGSRTSADTDTQYF. The CDR3 coding sequence is TGTGCCAGCAGCTTAGGGTCCAGGACTAGCGCTGACACAGATACGCAGTATTTT.

This chain links TRBV19 with TRBJ1-2; 7 bases are a match to TRBD1. CDR3 length: 17 amino acids. Germline lookup yields CDR1 LNHDA and CDR2 SQIVND (reference sequence). The V segment lost 1 base and the J segment 1 base; nucleotides outside the gene matches: 9. CDR3 in DNA: TGTGCCAGTAGTATAGGTTACAGGGGAAGGGTTAACTATGGCTACACCTTC. It codes for CASSIGYRGRVNYGYTF.

J is TRBJ1-5 and V is TRBV5-6; D unclear. Per the germline V gene, CDR1 is SGHDT and CDR2 is YYEEEE. V was pared by 2 bases and J by 6 bases, with 6 bases between. The CDR3 is made up of 12 amino acids. CDR3 DNA sequence: TGTGCCAGCAGCTTCTTGGGTCAGCCCCAGCATTTT. It specifies CASSFLGQPQHF.

The chain employs TRBV15 and TRBJ1-3; 11 bases line up with TRBD1. The CDR3 is 15 residues long. V shed 5 bases, J shed 3 bases, and the junction held 3 bases outside the gene matches. Germline CDR1 and CDR2: LNHNV and YYDKDF (reference sequence). CDR3 DNA: TGTGCCACCAGCTGGGACAGGGGGAATGGAAACACCATATATTTT. Its protein is CATSWDRGNGNTIYF.

CDR3 protein: CATSDGTGPYGYTF. CDR3 DNA: TGTGCCACCAGTGACGGGACAGGGCCCTATGGCTACACCTTC. This chain uses TRBV24-1 with TRBJ1-2; 9 positions agree with TRBD1. The CDR3 consists of 14 residues. Germline V gene lookup returns CDR1 KGHDR and CDR2 SFDVKD. Unmatched junction bases numbered 3, after V lost 4 bases and J lost 4 bases.

The count of this clone is one. The rearrangement uses TRBV6-5 and TRBJ2-3; a weak D match, TRBD1 (5 bases). This CDR3 is built from 14 residues. Germline-derived CDR1 and CDR2 are MNHEY and SVGAGI. V was trimmed by 3 bases and J by 4 bases, leaving 11 bases between them. CDR3 sequence: CASSYYQGADTQYF. DNA for the CDR3: TGTGCCAGCAGTTATTACCAGGGTGCAGATACGCAGTATTTT.

The CDR3 reads CASSFPRDTQYF. The CDR3 coding sequence is TGTGCCAGCAGTTTTCCCAGAGATACGCAGTATTTT. The chain has TRBV28 and TRBJ2-3; D gene unclear. CDR1 is MDHEN, CDR2 SYDVKM, per germline. CDR3 length: 12 amino acids. Trimming stripped 3 bases from V and 5 bases from J, with 6 bases between.